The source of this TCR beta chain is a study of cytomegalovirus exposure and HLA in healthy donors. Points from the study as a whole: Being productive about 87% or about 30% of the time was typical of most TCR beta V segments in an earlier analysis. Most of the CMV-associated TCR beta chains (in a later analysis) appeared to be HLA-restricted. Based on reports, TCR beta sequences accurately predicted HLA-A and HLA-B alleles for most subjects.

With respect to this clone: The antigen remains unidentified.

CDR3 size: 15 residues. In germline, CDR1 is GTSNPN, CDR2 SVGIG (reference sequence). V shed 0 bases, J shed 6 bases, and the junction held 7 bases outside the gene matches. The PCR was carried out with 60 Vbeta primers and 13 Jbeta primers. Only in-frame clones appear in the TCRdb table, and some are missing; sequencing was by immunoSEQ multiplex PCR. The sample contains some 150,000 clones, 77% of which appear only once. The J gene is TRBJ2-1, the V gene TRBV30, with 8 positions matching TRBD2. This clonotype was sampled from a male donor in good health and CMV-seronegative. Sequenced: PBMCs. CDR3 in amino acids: CAWSVPSGSFNEQFF. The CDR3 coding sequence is TGTGCCTGGAGTGTACCCAGCGGGAGTTTCAATGAGCAGTTCTTC.